This T cell receptor (beta chain) was profiled in a study of T cells after yellow fever vaccination. This clonotype was observed a few times. One end of the junction is discordant with germline, which a read error may explain. The CDR3 is made up of 13 amino acids. The germline CDR1 and CDR2 sequences are MNHEY and SVGAGI. Synthesis of TCR cDNA relied on 5'RACE template switching, which attached a universal primer site and UMIs. TCRdb re-derived calls from the 5' RACE reads in MiXCR, one entry per CDR3 protein. The sample yields about 350,000 distinct CDR3 sequences, about 8.3% seen once. Sequencing used PBMCs, obtained about 41 days after the first yellow fever vaccination. The sequence derives from a man younger than 35 who received the YFV17D yellow fever vaccine. The chain combines TRBV6-5 with TRBJ1-1, with no clear D. CDR3 sequence (DNA): TGTGCCAGCAGTTACGCCTCCGGACGGGCTCCGTTTTTT. It yields the protein CASSYASGRAPFF.